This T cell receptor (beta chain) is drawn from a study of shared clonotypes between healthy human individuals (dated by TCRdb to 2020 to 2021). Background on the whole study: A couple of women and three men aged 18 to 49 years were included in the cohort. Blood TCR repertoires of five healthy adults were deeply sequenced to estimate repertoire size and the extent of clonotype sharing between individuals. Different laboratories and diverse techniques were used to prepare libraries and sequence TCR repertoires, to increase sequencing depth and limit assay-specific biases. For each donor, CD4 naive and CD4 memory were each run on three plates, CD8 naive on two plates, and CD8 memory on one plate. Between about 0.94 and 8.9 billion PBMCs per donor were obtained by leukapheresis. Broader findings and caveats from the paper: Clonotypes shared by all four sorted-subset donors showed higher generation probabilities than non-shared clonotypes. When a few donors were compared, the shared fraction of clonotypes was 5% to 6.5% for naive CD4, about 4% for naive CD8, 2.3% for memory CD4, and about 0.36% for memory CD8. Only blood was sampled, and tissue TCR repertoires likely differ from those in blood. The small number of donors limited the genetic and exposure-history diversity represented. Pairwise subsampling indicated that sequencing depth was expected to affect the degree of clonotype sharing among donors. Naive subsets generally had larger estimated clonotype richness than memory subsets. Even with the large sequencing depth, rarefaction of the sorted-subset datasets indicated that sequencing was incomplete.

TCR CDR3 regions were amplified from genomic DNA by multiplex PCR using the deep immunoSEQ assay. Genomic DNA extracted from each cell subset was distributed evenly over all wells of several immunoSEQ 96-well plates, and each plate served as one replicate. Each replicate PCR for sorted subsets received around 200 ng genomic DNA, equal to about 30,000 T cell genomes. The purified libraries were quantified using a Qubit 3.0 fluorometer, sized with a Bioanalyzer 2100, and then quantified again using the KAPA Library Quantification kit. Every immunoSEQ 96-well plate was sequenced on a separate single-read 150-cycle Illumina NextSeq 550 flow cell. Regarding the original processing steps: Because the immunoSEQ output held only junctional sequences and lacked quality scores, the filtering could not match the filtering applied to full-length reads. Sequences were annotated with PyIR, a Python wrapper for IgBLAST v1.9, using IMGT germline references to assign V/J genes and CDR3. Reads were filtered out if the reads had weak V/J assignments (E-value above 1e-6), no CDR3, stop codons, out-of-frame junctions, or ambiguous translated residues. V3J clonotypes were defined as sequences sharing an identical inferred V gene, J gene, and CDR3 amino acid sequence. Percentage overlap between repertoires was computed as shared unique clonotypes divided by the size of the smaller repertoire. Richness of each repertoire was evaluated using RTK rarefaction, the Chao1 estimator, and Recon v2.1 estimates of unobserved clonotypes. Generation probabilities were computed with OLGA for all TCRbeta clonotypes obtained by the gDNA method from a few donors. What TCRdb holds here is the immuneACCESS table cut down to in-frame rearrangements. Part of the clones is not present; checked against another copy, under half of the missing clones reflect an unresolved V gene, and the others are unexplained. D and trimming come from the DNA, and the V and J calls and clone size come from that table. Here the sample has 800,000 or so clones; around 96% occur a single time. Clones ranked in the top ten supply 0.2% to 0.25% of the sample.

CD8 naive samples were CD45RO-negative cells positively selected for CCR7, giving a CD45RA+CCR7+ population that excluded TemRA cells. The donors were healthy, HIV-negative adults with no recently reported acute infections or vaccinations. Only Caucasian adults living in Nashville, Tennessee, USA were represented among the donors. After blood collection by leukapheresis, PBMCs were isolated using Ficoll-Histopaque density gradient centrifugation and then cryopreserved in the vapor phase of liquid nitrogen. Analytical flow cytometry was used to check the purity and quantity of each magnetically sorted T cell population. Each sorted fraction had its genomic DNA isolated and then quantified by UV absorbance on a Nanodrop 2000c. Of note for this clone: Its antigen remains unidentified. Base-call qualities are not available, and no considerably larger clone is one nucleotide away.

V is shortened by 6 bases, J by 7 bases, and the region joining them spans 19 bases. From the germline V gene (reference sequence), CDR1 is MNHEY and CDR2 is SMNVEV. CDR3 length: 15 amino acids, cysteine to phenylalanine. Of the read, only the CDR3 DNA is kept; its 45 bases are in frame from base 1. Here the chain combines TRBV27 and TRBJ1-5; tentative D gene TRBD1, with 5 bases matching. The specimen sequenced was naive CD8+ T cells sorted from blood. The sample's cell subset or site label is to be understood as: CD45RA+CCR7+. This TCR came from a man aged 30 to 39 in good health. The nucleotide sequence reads TGTGCCAGCAGCCTTTACGGGACGGGGAAACAGCCCCAGCATTTT. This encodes CASSLYGTGKQPQHF.